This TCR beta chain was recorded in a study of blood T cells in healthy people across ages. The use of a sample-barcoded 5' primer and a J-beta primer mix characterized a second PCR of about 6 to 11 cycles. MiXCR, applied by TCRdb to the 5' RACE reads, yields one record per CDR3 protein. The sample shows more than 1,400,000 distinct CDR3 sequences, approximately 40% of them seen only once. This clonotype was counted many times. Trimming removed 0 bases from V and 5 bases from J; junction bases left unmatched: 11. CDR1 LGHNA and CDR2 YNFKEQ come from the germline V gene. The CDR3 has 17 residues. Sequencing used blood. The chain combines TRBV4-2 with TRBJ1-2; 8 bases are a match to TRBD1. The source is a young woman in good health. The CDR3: CASSQEGEQGVRYGYTF. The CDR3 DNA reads TGTGCCAGCAGCCAAGAGGGGGAACAGGGGGTAAGGTATGGCTACACCTTC.